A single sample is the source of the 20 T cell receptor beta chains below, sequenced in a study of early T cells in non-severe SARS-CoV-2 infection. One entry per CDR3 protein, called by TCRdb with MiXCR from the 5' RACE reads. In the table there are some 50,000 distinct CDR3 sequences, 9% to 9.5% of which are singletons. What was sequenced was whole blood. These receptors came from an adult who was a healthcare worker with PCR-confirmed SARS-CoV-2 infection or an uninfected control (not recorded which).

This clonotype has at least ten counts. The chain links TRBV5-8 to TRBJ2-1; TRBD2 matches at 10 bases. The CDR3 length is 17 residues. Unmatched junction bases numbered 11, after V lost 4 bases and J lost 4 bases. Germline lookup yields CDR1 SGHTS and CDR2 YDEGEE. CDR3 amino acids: CASSVIPGLALYNEQFF. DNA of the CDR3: TGTGCCAGCAGCGTAATACCGGGACTAGCGCTTTACAATGAGCAGTTCTTC.

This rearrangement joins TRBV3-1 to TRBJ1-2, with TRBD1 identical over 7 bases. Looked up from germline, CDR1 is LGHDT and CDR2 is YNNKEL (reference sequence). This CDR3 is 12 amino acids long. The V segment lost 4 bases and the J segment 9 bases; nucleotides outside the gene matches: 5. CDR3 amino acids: CASSPRDRSYTF. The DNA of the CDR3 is TGTGCCAGCAGCCCGAGGGACAGAAGCTACACCTTC.

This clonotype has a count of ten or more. CDR3 region: CASSLRATDTQYF. The CDR3 region has the DNA TGTGCCAGCAGCTTGCGGGCCACAGATACGCAGTATTTT. The chain is built from TRBV5-8 and TRBJ2-3, with D uncertain. Trimming cost V 1 base and J 2 bases, with 5 bases left between them. This CDR3 has 13 amino acids. Germline assignment: CDR1 SGHTS and CDR2 YDEGEE.

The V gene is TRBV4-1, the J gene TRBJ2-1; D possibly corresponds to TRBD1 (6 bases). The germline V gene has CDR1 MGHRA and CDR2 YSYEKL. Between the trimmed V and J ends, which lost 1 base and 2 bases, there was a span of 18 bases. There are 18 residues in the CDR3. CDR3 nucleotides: TGCGCCAGCAGCCAAGGTTTGTTAAGGAGACAGGCCTACAATGAGCAGTTCTTC. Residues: CASSQGLLRRQAYNEQFF.

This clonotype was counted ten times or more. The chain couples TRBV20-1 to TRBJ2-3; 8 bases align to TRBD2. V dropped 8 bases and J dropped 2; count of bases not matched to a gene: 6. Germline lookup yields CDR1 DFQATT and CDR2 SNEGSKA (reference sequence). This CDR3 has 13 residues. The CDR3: CSWSGGDTDTQYF. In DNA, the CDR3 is TGCAGTTGGAGCGGGGGAGACACAGATACGCAGTATTTT.

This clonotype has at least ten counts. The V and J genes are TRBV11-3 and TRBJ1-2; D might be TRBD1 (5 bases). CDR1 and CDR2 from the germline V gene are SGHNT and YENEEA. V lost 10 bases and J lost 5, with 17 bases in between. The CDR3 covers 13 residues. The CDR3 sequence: CAITPGPTYGYTF. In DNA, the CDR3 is TGTGCCATCACTCCGGGGCCCACATATGGCTACACCTTC.

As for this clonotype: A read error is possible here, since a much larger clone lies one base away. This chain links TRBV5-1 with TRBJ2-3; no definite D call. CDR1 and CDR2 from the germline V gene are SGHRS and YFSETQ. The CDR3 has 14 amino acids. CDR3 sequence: CATSLAQYTDTQYF. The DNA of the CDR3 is TGCGCCACCAGCTTGGCACAGTACACAGATACGCAGTATTTT.

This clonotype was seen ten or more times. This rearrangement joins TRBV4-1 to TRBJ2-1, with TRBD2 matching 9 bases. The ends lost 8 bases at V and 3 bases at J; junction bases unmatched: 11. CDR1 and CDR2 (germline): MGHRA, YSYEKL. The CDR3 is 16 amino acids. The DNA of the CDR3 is TGCGCCAGCCGCGGGGGCGGGAGGGCCCTCTACAATGAGCAGTTCTTC. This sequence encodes CASRGGGRALYNEQFF.

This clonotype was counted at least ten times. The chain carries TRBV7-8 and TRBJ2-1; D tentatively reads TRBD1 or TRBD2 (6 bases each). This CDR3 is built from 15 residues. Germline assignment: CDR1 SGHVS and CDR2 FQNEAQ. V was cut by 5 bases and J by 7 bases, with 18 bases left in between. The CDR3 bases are TGTGCCAGCAGCCGAGCTGGGGGGCCGGGAAATGAGCAGTTCTTC. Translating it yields CASSRAGGPGNEQFF.

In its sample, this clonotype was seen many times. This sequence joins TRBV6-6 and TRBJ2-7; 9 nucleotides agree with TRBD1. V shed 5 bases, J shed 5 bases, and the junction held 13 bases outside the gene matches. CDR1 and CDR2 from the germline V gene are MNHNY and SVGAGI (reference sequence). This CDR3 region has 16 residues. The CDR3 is CASSHIQGARLHEQYF. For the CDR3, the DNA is TGTGCCAGCAGTCACATACAGGGGGCGAGACTGCACGAGCAGTACTTC.

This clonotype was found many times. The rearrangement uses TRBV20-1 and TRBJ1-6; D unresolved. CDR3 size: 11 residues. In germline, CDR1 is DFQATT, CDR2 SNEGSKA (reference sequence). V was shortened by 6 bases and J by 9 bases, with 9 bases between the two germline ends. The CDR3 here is CSAYGGSPLHF. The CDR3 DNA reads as TGCAGTGCCTATGGTGGTTCACCCCTCCACTTT.

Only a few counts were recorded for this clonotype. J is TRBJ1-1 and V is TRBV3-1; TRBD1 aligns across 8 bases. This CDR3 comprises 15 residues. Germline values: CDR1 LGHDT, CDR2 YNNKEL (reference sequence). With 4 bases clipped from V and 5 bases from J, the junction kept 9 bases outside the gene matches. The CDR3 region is CASSPSDRVGTEAFF. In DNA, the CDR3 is TGTGCCAGCAGCCCCTCGGACAGGGTGGGAACTGAAGCTTTCTTT.

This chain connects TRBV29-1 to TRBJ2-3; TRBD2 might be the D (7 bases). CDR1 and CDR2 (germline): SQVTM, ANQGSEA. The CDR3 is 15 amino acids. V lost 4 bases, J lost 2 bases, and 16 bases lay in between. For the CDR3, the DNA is TGCAGCGTTGGGGGGGGGCGAGAAGACACAGATACGCAGTATTTT. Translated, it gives CSVGGGREDTDTQYF.

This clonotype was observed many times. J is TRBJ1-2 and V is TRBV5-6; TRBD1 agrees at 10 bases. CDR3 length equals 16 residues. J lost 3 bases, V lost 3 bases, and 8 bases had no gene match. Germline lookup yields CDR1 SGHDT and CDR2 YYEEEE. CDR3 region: CASSWDVGTGDYGYTF. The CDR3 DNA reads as TGTGCCAGCAGCTGGGATGTCGGGACAGGGGACTATGGCTACACCTTC. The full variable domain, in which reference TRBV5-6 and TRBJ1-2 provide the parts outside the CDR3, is DAGVTQSPTHLIKTRGQQVTLRCSPKSGHDTVSWYQQALGQGPQFIFQYYEEEERQRGNFPDRFSGHQFPNYSSELNVNALLLGDSALYLCASSWDVGTGDYGYTFGSGTRLTVV.

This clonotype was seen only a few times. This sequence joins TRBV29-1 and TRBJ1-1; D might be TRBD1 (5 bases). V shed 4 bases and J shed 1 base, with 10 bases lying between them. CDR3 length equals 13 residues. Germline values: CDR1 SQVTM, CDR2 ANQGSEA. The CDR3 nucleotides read TGCAGCGTTGGTCCAGGGAGGAACACTGAAGCTTTCTTT. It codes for CSVGPGRNTEAFF.

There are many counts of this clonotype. CDR3 nucleotides: TGTGCCAGCAGCTTAGCGAGAGTGAACTATGGCTACACCTTC. Encoded protein: CASSLARVNYGYTF. V usage is TRBV7-2 and J usage is TRBJ1-2; D is ambiguous. This CDR3 is 14 amino acids long. In germline, CDR1 is SGHTA, CDR2 FQGNSA. The ends were cut back, 0 bases at V and 2 bases at J, with 7 bases in the middle.

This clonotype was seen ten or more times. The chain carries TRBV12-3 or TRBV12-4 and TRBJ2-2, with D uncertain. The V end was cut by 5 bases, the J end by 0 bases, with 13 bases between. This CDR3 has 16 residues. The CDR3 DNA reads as TGTGCCAGCAGTCCCTCACGGGTTTCGAACACCGGGGAGCTGTTTTTT. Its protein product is CASSPSRVSNTGELFF.

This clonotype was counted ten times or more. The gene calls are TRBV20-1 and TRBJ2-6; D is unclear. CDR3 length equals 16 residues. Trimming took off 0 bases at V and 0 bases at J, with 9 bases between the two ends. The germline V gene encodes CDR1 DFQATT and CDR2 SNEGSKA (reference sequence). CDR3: CSARDPKDSGANVLTF. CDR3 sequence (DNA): TGCAGTGCTAGAGATCCGAAGGACTCTGGGGCCAACGTCCTGACTTTC.

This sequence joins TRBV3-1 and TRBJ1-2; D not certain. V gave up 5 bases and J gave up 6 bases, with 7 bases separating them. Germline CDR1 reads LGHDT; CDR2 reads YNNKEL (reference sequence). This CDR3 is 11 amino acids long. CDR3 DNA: TGTGCCAGCAGCGACCAACATGGCTACACCTTC. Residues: CASSDQHGYTF.

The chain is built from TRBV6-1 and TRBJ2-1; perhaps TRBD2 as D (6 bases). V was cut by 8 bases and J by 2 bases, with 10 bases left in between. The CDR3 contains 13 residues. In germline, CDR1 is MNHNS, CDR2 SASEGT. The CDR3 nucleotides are TGTGCCAGCGGAACGGGGGCCTACAATGAGCAGTTCTTC. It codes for CASGTGAYNEQFF.